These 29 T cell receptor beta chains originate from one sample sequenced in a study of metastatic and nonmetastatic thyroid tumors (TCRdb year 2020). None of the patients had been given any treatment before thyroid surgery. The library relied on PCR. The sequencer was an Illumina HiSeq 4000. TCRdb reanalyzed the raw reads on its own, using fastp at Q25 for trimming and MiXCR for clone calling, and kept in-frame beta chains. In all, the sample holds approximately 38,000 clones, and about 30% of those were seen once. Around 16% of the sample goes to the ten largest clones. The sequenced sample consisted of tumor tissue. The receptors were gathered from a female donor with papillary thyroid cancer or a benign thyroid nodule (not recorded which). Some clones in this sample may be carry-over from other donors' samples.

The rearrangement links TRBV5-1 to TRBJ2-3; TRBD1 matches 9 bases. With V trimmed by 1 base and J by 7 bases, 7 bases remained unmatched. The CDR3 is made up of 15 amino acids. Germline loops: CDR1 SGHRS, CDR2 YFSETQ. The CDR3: CASSLRQGEGNTQYF. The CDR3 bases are TGCGCCAGCAGCTTGCGACAGGGGGAGGGAAATACGCAGTATTTT.

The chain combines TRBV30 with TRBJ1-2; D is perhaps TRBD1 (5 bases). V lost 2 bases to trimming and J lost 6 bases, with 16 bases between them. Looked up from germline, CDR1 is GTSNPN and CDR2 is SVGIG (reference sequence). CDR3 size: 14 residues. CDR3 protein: CAWSILRGEDGYTF. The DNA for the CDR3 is TGTGCCTGGAGTATTCTAAGGGGAGAGGATGGCTACACCTTC.

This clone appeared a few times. CDR3 residues: CASTRGNQPQHF. The CDR3 region has the DNA TGTGCCAGTACCAGGGGGAATCAGCCCCAGCATTTT. This chain uses TRBV19 with TRBJ1-5; 7 bases map to TRBD1. Germline V gives CDR1 LNHDA, CDR2 SQIVND (reference sequence). The CDR3 length is 12 residues. The V gene end was trimmed by 7 bases and the J gene end by 4 bases; junction bases not matched to a gene: 1.

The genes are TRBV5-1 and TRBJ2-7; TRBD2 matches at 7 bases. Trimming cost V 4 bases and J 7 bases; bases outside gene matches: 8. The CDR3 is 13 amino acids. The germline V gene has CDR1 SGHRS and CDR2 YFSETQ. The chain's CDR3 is CASSRSGASEQYF. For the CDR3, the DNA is TGCGCCAGCAGCCGAAGCGGGGCATCAGAGCAGTACTTC. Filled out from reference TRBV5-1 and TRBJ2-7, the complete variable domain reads KAGVTQTPRYLIKTRGQQVTLSCSPISGHRSVSWYQQTPGQGLQFLFEYFSETQRNKGNFPGRFSGRQFSNSRSEMNVSTLELGDSALYLCASSRSGASEQYFGPGTRLTVT.

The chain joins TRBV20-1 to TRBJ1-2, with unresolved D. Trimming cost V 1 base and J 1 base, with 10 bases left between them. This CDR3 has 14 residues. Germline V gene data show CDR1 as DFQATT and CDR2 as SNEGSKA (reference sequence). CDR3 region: CSARGVRGNYGYTF. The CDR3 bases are TGCAGTGCTAGAGGAGTCCGGGGTAACTATGGCTACACCTTC.

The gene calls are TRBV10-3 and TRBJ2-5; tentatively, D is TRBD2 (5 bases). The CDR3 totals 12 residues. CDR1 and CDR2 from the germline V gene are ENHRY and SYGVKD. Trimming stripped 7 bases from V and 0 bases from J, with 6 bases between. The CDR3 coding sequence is TGTGCCATCAAGGGAGACCAAGAGACCCAGTACTTC. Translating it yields CAIKGDQETQYF.

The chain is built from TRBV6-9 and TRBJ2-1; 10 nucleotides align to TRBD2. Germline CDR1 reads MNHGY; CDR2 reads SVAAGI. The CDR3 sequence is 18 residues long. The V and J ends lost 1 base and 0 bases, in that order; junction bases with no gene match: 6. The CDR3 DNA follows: TGTGCCAGCAGTTATTACCGGCGGACTAGCGGCTCCTACAATGAGCAGTTCTTC. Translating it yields CASSYYRRTSGSYNEQFF.

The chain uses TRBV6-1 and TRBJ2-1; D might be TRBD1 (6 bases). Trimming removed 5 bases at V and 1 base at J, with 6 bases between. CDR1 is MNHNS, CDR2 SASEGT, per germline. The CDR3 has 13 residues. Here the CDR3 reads CASSQGSYNEQFF. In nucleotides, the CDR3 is TGTGCCAGCAGTCAGGGGTCCTACAATGAGCAGTTCTTC.

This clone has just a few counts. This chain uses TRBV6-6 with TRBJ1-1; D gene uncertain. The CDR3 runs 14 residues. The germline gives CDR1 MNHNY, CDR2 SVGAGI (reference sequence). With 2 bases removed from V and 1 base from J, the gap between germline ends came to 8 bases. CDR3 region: CASSYADWNTEAFF. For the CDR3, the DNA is TGTGCCAGCAGTTACGCAGATTGGAACACTGAAGCTTTCTTT.

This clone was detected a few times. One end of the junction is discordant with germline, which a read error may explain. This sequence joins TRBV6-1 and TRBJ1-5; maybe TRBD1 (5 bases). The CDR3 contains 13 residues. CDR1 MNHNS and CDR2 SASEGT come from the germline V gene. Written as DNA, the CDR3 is TGTGCCAGCTGTGACAGAAGCAATCAGCCCCAGCATTTT. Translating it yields CASCDRSNQPQHF.

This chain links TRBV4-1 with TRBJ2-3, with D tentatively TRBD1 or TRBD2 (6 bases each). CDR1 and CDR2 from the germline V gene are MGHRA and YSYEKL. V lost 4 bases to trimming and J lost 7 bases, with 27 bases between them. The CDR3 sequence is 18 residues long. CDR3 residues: CASSRILPTGALAHTQYF. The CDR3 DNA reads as TGCGCCAGCAGCCGAATCCTGCCTACGGGGGCCCTCGCGCATACGCAGTATTTT.

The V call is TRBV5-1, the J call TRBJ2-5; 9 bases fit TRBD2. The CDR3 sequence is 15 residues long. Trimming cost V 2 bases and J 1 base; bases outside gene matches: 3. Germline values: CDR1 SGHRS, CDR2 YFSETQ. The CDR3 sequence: CASSFSGRGQETQYF. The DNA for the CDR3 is TGCGCCAGCAGCTTTAGCGGGAGAGGCCAAGAGACCCAGTACTTC.

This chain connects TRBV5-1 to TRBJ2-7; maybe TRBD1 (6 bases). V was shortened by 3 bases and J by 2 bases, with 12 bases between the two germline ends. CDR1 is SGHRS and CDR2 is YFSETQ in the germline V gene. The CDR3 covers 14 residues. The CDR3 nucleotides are TGCGCCAGCAGCTCAGGACAGTTTACCTACGAGCAGTACTTC. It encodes CASSSGQFTYEQYF. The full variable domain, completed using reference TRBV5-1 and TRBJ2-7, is KAGVTQTPRYLIKTRGQQVTLSCSPISGHRSVSWYQQTPGQGLQFLFEYFSETQRNKGNFPGRFSGRQFSNSRSEMNVSTLELGDSALYLCASSSGQFTYEQYFGPGTRLTVT.

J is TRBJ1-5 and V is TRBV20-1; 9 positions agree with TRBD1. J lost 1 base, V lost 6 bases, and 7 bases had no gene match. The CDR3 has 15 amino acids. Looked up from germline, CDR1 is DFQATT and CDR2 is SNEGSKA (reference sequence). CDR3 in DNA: TGCAGTGCGGAGGAAGGGACAGGGAGCAATCAGCCCCAGCATTTT. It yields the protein CSAEEGTGSNQPQHF.

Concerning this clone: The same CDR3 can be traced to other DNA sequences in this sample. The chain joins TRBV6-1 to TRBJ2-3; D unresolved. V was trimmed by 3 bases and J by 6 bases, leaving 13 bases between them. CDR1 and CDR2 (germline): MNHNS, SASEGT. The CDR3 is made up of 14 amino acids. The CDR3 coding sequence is TGTGCCAGCAGTGAGCAGTTAATTACCGATACGCAGTATTTT. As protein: CASSEQLITDTQYF.

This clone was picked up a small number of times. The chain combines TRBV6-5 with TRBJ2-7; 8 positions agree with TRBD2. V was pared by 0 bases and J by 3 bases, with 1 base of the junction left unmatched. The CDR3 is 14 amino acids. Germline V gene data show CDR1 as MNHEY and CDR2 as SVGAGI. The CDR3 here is CASSYSLADYEQYF. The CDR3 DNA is TGTGCCAGCAGTTACTCACTAGCGGACTACGAGCAGTACTTC.

As DNA, the CDR3 is TGTGCCAGCAGTGAAAGGAGGTTAGCGGGACCCACAGATACGCAGTATTTT. This translates into CASSERRLAGPTDTQYF. The chain employs TRBV6-1 and TRBJ2-3; TRBD2 matches at 8 bases. J lost 2 bases, V lost 2 bases, and 9 bases had no gene match. Germline V gene sequence: CDR1 MNHNS, CDR2 SASEGT. The CDR3 runs 17 residues.

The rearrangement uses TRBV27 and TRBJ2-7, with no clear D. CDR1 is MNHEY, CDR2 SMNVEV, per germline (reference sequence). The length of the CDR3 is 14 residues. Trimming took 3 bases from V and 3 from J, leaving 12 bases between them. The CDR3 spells CASSLGFGRYEQYF. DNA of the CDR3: TGTGCCAGCAGTTTGGGGTTCGGTCGCTACGAGCAGTACTTC.

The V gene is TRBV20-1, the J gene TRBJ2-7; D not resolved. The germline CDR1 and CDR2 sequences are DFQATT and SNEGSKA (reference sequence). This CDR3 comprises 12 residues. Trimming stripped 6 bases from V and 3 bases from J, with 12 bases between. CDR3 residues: CSARVMDYEQYF. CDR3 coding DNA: TGCAGTGCCCGGGTCATGGACTACGAGCAGTACTTC.

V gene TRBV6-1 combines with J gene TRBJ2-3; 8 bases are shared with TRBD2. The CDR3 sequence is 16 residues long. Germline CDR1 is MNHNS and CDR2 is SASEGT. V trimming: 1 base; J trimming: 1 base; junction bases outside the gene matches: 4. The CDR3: CASSEEAGGGTDTQYF. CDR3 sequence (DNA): TGTGCCAGCAGTGAAGAGGCGGGAGGCGGCACAGATACGCAGTATTTT.

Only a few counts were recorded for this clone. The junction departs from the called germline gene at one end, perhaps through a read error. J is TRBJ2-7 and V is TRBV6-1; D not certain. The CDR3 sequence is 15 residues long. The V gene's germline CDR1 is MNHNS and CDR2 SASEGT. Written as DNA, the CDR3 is TGTGCCAGCGGTGAATACAGAGCAGCCTCTTACGAGCAGTACTTC. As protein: CASGEYRAASYEQYF.

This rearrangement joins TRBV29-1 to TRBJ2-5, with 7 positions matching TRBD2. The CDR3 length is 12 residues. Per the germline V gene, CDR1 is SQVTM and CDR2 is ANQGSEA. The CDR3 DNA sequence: TGCAGTGGGGGGGGGAGTGGAGAGACCCAGTACTTC. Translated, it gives CSGGGSGETQYF.

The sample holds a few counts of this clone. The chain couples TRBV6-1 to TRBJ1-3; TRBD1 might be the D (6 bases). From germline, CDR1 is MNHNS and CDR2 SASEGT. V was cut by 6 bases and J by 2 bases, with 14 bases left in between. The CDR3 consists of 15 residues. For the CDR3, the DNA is TGTGCCAGCAGCCTTTTACAGGGAGCTGGAAACACCATATATTTT. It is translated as CASSLLQGAGNTIYF.

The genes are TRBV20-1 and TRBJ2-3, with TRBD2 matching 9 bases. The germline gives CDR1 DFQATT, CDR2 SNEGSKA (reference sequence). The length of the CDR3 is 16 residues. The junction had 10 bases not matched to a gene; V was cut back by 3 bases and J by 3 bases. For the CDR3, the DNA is TGCAGTGCTAGGGAGGGTCTAGCGGGACGAACAGATACGCAGTATTTT. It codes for CSAREGLAGRTDTQYF.

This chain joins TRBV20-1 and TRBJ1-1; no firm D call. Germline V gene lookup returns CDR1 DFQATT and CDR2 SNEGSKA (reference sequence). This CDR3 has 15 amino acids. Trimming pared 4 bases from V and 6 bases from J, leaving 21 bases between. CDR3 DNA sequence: TGCAGTGCTACTCCGATCGGTTCCTGGTCTTCTGAAGCTTTCTTT. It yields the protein CSATPIGSWSSEAFF.

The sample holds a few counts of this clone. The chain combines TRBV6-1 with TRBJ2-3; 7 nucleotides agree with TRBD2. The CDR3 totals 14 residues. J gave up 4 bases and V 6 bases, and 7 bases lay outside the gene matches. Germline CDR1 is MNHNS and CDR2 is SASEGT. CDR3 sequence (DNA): TGTGCCAGCAGACCACTAGCGAGGGCAGATACGCAGTATTTT. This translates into CASRPLARADTQYF.

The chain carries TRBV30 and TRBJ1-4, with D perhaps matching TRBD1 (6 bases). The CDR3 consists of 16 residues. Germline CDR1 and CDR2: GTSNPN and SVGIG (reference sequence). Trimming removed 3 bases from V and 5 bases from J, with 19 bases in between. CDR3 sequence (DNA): TGTGCCTGGAGCGTAGTCTGGACAGACGTAAATGAAAAACTGTTTTTT. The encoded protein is CAWSVVWTDVNEKLFF.

CDR3 nucleotides: TGTGCCAGCAGTGTCACAGGGGGCGCGGGGAATCAGCCCCAGCATTTT. Translation: CASSVTGGAGNQPQHF. The chain couples TRBV6-1 to TRBJ1-5, with 9 bases that match TRBD1. This CDR3 contains 16 residues. Germline V gene data show CDR1 as MNHNS and CDR2 as SASEGT. Trimming cost V 4 bases and J 4 bases; bases outside gene matches: 8.

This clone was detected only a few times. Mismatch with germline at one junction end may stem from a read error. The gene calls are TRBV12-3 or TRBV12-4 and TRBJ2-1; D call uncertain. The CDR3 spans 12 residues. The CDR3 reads CASSARTNGQFF. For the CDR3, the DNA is TGTGCCAGCAGTGCCCGGACCAATGGGCAGTTCTTC.